These T cell receptor beta chains were read from a single sample in a study of T cell changes during pregnancy in multiple sclerosis. TCRdb's table, derived via immunoSEQ multiplex PCR, lists solely in-frame clones and lacks some. The sample contains tens of thousands of clones, 94% of which appear only once. This specimen was peripheral blood, taken in the second trimester of pregnancy. The receptors here all came from a female donor in good health, enrolled as a control in a pregnancy study. Both conserved end residues are trimmed from each CDR3. The order of the fields is J gene, V gene, D gene, clone size, CDR3 protein. D genes are given only for firm matches. Clone size, where shown, is once, few, many, or a class for clones that have expanded.

TRBJ2-5,TRBV5-1,.,.,ASSSQWLETQY
TRBJ2-3,TRBV7-7,.,.,ASSSTITDTQY
TRBJ2-4,TRBV2,.,.,ASNMRMVDIQY
TRBJ2-5,TRBV6-1,TRBD2,many,ASSEETGGQETQY
TRBJ2-7,TRBV7-9,TRBD2,.,ASSLETGGSEQY
TRBJ2-3,TRBV6-1,TRBD2,once,ASSEVGLAGRTDTQY
TRBJ1-1,TRBV28,.,.,AAVGESEAF
TRBJ2-3,TRBV28,TRBD1,.,ASRTEGQGGDTQY
TRBJ1-2,TRBV7-8,.,once,ASTPQGRGAYGYT
TRBJ2-3,TRBV5-4,TRBD2,.,ASSLASGSRSAQY
TRBJ1-2,TRBV7-9,TRBD1,.,ASSPGTVTNYGYT
TRBJ2-6,TRBV19,TRBD1,.,ASSPGTGTFRSLSGANVLT
TRBJ1-5,TRBV2,.,once,ASSERGYQPQH
TRBJ1-3,TRBV6-5,TRBD1,.,ASRGQGSSGNTIY
TRBJ2-2,TRBV19,TRBD2,.,ASSWASGNTGELF
TRBJ1-1,TRBV27,.,.,ASSWGGNTEAF
TRBJ2-1,TRBV6-6,TRBD1,.,ASSFTGEFNEQF
TRBJ1-2,TRBV27,.,.,ASSFHRDNFLGYT
TRBJ2-3,TRBV7-9,TRBD2,.,ASSSSGTSMTTQY
TRBJ1-3,TRBV5-6,TRBD1,few,ASSRYTGVTGNTIY
TRBJ1-1,TRBV27,TRBD1,.,ASSVNRGQGYTEAF
TRBJ2-2,TRBV4-1,.,.,ASNEGLWRNAGELF
TRBJ2-7,TRBV30,TRBD1,.,AWSKIRGQDEQY
TRBJ2-1,TRBV4-1,TRBD2,once,ASSQEGREGSRNEQF
TRBJ2-1,TRBV5-4,TRBD2,once,ASSLGYSGLAGNEQF
TRBJ2-3,TRBV25-1,.,.,ASSESYPTDTQY
TRBJ2-5,TRBV7-9,TRBD1,.,ASSSGGAPQETQY
TRBJ2-1,TRBV7-6,TRBD2,.,ASSSGTSGMNEQF
TRBJ2-2,TRBV6-1,.,few,ASSEASGNTGELF
TRBJ2-3,TRBV5-8,TRBD2,.,ASSRGLAGGPGDTQY
TRBJ2-3,TRBV28,.,.,ASSLNRSPALGTDTQY
TRBJ2-4,TRBV4-1,.,.,ASSLTWSEENIQY
TRBJ2-5,TRBV12-5,.,.,ASGASGEETQY
TRBJ2-7,TRBV7-9,TRBD2,.,ASSLWTSGRGPSYEQY
TRBJ2-5,TRBV7-8,.,.,ASSLERLLNQETQY
TRBJ2-2,TRBV5-1,TRBD2,.,ASSPSSGNTGELF
TRBJ2-7,TRBV5-1,TRBD1,.,ASSLHETGLDEQY
TRBJ2-7,TRBV28,TRBD2,.,ASSLASGSPRSDEQY
TRBJ2-3,TRBV5-1,.,.,ASSLQGPGTDTQY
TRBJ2-3,TRBV14,.,once,ASSEQEGTTDTQY
TRBJ2-7,TRBV5-1,.,.,ASRELGENYEQY
TRBJ2-1,TRBV5-1,.,.,ASRYTPTGSFYNEQF
TRBJ1-2,TRBV5-1,.,.,ASSSGGYRSYGYT
TRBJ2-3,TRBV5-1,TRBD1,once,ASSFYGQGNTDTQY
TRBJ1-1,TRBV28,.,.,ASNLGHNTEAF
TRBJ2-3,TRBV19,TRBD2,.,ASSIETSGPPDTQY
TRBJ2-1,TRBV4-2,TRBD2,.,ASSQGGGRGEQF
TRBJ2-7,TRBV23-1,.,once,ASSQYALAVQTQDEQY
TRBJ2-5,TRBV29-1,.,.,SVGDAGGETQY
TRBJ2-3,TRBV19,TRBD2,.,ASSISPPGAGVIDTQY
TRBJ1-5,TRBV4-1,.,few,ASSPRGNQPQH
TRBJ1-5,TRBV6-4,.,.,ASSDKGEVNQPQH
TRBJ2-3,TRBV27,TRBD1,.,ASSPGTGGGAQY
TRBJ1-5,TRBV15,.,.,ATSRDLANQPQH